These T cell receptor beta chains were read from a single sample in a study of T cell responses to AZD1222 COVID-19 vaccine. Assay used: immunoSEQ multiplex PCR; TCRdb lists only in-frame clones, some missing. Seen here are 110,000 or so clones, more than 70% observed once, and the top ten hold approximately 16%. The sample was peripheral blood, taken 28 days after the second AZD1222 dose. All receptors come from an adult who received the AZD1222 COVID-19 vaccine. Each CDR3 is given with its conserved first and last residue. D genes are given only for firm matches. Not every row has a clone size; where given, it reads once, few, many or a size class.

CDR3: CASSYREVNTEAFF
DNA: TGTGCCAGTAGTTACCGGGAGGTGAACACTGAAGCTTTCTTT
V: TRBV19
length: 14
J: TRBJ1-1
D: -
size: once

CDR3: CASRTTGITRSTIYF
DNA: TGTGCCAGTAGGACGACAGGGATCACGAGGAGCACCATATATTTT
V: TRBV19
length: 15
J: TRBJ1-3
D: TRBD1
size: -

CDR3: CASSQNPGQEFSPLHF
DNA: TGCGCCAGCAGCCAAAACCCCGGACAGGAGTTTTCACCCCTCCACTTT
V: TRBV4-1
length: 16
J: TRBJ1-6
D: TRBD1
size: -

CDR3: CASGDRGRTDTQYF
DNA: TGTGCCAGCGGTGACAGGGGGCGGACAGATACGCAGTATTTT
V: TRBV6-1
length: 14
J: TRBJ2-3
D: TRBD1
size: once

CDR3: CASSSREAYEQYF
DNA: TGTGCCAGCAGTTCCCGGGAGGCCTACGAGCAGTACTTC
V: TRBV7-8
length: 13
J: TRBJ2-7
D: TRBD2
size: -

CDR3: CASSQDGPREVQYF
DNA: TGCGCCAGCAGCCAAGATGGGCCCAGGGAGGTTCAGTACTTC
V: TRBV4-3
length: 14
J: TRBJ2-4
D: -
size: -

CDR3: CASSPGDRGRNQPQHF
DNA: TGTGCCAGTAGTCCAGGGGACAGGGGGAGGAATCAGCCCCAGCATTTT
V: TRBV19
length: 16
J: TRBJ1-5
D: TRBD1
size: -

CDR3: CASSLFARSRTGVYNEQFF
DNA: TGTGCCAGCAGCTTATTTGCACGGTCTAGGACAGGGGTCTACAATGAGCAGTTCTTC
V: TRBV7-3
length: 19
J: TRBJ2-1
D: TRBD1
size: -

CDR3: CASSLTRDGYTF
DNA: TGTGCCAGCAGCCTCACCCGGGATGGCTACACCTTC
V: TRBV7-2
length: 12
J: TRBJ1-2
D: -
size: -

CDR3: CASSEGGDSVYSNQPQHF
DNA: TGTGCCAGCAGTGAAGGGGGGGACAGTGTATATAGCAATCAGCCCCAGCATTTT
V: TRBV6-1
length: 18
J: TRBJ1-5
D: TRBD1
size: few

CDR3: CASTQGDYGYTF
DNA: TGTGCCAGCACGCAGGGGGACTATGGCTACACCTTC
V: TRBV28
length: 12
J: TRBJ1-2
D: TRBD1
size: -

CDR3: CASTKWDTQYF
DNA: TGTGCCAGCACCAAGTGGGATACGCAGTATTTT
V: TRBV27
length: 11
J: TRBJ2-3
D: -
size: -

CDR3: CASSQIRYEEDTQYF
DNA: TGCGCCAGCAGCCAGATCAGGTATGAGGAAGATACGCAGTATTTT
V: TRBV4-1
length: 15
J: TRBJ2-3
D: -
size: -

CDR3: CASSLSGRQPQHF
DNA: TGTGCCAGCAGTTTGTCAGGGCGTCAGCCCCAGCATTTT
V: TRBV12-3/TRBV12-4
length: 13
J: TRBJ1-5
D: -
size: -

CDR3: CASSNYGYEQYF
DNA: TGTGCCAGCAGTAATTATGGCTACGAGCAGTACTTC
V: TRBV6-5
length: 12
J: TRBJ2-7
D: -
size: -

CDR3: CASSLQDSGANVLTF
DNA: TGCGCCAGCAGCCTACAGGATTCTGGGGCCAACGTCCTGACTTTC
V: TRBV5-1
length: 15
J: TRBJ2-6
D: -
size: -

CDR3: CASSPASSGRDQETQYF
DNA: TGCGCCAGCAGCCCTGCTTCTAGCGGGAGGGACCAAGAGACCCAGTACTTC
V: TRBV4-1
length: 17
J: TRBJ2-5
D: TRBD2
size: -